This passage covers 16 T cell receptor beta chains from one sample sequenced in a study of read filtering for tumor transcriptome and immune sequencing (dated by TCRdb to 2020 to 2021). The instrument was an Illumina HiSeq 4000. TCR libraries were built from roughly 400 ng RNA with the Immunoverse kit, using molecular barcoded adaptors covering alpha/delta and beta/gamma chains. TCRdb itself trimmed the public reads at Q25 with fastp, ran MiXCR and retained productive beta chains. Each record represents a unique CDR3 protein, reported with the most common genes and DNA among its rows. Across this sample there are 35,000 to 50,000 distinct CDR3 sequences, with about 20% seen only once. The ten top clones hold around two fifths of the sample. Sample: a population of CD138-negative cells sorted from bone marrow. Per the publication, the cell subset or site label means: bone marrow mononuclear cells depleted of CD138+ plasma/myeloma cells by negative magnetic selection. The receptors were sampled from a donor over 35 with multiple myeloma.

This clonotype was observed at least ten times. CDR3 nucleotides: TGTGCCAGCAGCCCAAACATCCCGGGACTCGGACTTTACGAGCAGTACTTC. It is translated as CASSPNIPGLGLYEQYF. This chain links TRBV3-1 with TRBJ2-7; possibly TRBD2 for D (6 bases). The CDR3 covers 17 residues. V was cut by 4 bases and J by 4 bases, with 23 bases left in between. Germline V gene data show CDR1 as LGHDT and CDR2 as YNNKEL (reference sequence).

This clonotype was seen ten or more times. The V and J genes are TRBV20-1 and TRBJ2-3, with D possibly being TRBD2 (6 bases). Germline values: CDR1 DFQATT, CDR2 SNEGSKA (reference sequence). The V gene lost 4 bases and the J gene lost 2 bases, with 13 bases spanning the gap. The CDR3 runs to 14 residues. CDR3 DNA: TGCAGTGCTATGGCAGGGAGGTCCACAGATACGCAGTATTTT. Protein: CSAMAGRSTDTQYF.

The chain uses TRBV10-3 and TRBJ2-3; perhaps TRBD1 as D (6 bases). The CDR3 is made up of 14 amino acids. V was trimmed by 6 bases and J by 6 bases, leaving 16 bases between them. Germline assignment: CDR1 ENHRY and CDR2 SYGVKD. Written as DNA, the CDR3 is TGTGCCATCAGCCTACCGGGACAAGAGGATACGCAGTATTTT. It translates to CAISLPGQEDTQYF.

Details on this clonotype: A much larger clone differs from this one at a single base, so this may be a read error. The chain recombines TRBV28 with TRBJ2-3; 7 bases match TRBD2. The trim removed 6 bases at V and 9 bases at J, leaving 18 bases unmatched. CDR3 size: 16 residues. From germline, CDR1 is MDHEN and CDR2 SYDVKM. The CDR3 reads CASRGGPALARGTQYF. CDR3 DNA: TGTGCCAGCAGGGGAGGGCCAGCCTTGGCGCGAGGGACGCAGTATTTT.

This clonotype was recorded at least ten times. This chain uses TRBV11-2 with TRBJ2-5, with 12 bases aligning to TRBD2. This CDR3 has 18 residues. CDR1 is SGHAT and CDR2 is FQNNGV in the germline V gene. V shed 1 base and J 5 bases; nucleotides not matched to a gene: 11. CDR3 protein: CASSLVLAGGVLGETQYF. In DNA form, the CDR3 reads TGTGCCAGCAGCTTAGTCCTAGCGGGAGGGGTGTTGGGGGAGACCCAGTACTTC.

This clonotype has only a few counts. This sequence joins TRBV29-1 and TRBJ1-1; D is undetermined. The ends were cut back, 7 bases at V and 7 bases at J, with 19 bases in the middle. This CDR3 is 13 amino acids long. CDR1 is SQVTM, CDR2 ANQGSEA, per germline. CDR3 in DNA: TGCAGCGCCAACTCCGAGGCCCCGAATGAAGCTTTCTTT. Residues: CSANSEAPNEAFF.

This clonotype was seen ten or more times. The chain joins TRBV29-1 to TRBJ2-7; D may be TRBD2 (6 bases). Germline CDR1 and CDR2: SQVTM and ANQGSEA. Deletions cut 5 bases from V and 1 base from J, with 12 bases between. CDR3 length equals 13 residues. This CDR3 is CSVIASVSYEQYF. The CDR3 nucleotides are TGCAGCGTTATCGCTAGCGTATCCTACGAGCAGTACTTC.

Points on this clonotype: A single base separates this from a much larger clone, so it may be a read error. Here the CDR3 reads CASSRDRGPNTEALF. The CDR3 bases are TGTGCCAGCTCCCGGGACAGGGGGCCGAACACTGAAGCTCTCTTT. This chain joins TRBV2 and TRBJ1-1; TRBD1 matches 12 bases. The CDR3 consists of 15 residues. CDR1 SNHLY and CDR2 FYNNEI come from the germline V gene.

About this clonotype itself: This may stem from a read error, because a much larger clone lies one nucleotide away. The CDR3 ends on some other residue instead of the conserved phenylalanine or tryptophan, so this is likely a read error. In nucleotides, the CDR3 is TGTGCGGCGGCAACTAACACTGAAGCTTTCCTT. As protein: CAAATNTEAFL. The chain joins TRBV12-3 or TRBV12-4 to TRBJ1-1; D gene unclear. This CDR3 region has 11 residues.

This clonotype was seen at least ten times. The V and J genes are TRBV4-3 and TRBJ2-7, with D perhaps matching TRBD2 (5 bases). Deletions cut 4 bases from V and 3 bases from J, with 13 bases between. The germline CDR1 and CDR2 sequences are LGHNA and YSLEER. The CDR3 spans 14 residues. The chain's CDR3 is CASSPQVGGYEQYF. DNA of the CDR3: TGCGCCAGCAGCCCACAAGTCGGAGGCTACGAGCAGTACTTC.

Note on this clonotype: A much more abundant neighbour one base away suggests this may be a read error. The chain combines TRBV2 with TRBJ2-7, with TRBD1 matching 7 bases. The germline CDR1 and CDR2 sequences are SNHLY and FYNNEI. The CDR3 runs 15 residues. V shed 8 bases and J 0 bases; nucleotides not matched to a gene: 10. CDR3 residues: CASPPQQGRSYEQYF. As DNA, the CDR3 is TGTGCCAGCCCTCCACAACAGGGGCGCTCCTACGAGCAGTACTTC.

There are many counts of this clonotype. CDR3 coding DNA: TGTGCCAGCAGCCCACTAACCAGCAAGAACACCGGGGAGCTGTTTTTT. This gives the protein CASSPLTSKNTGELFF. The chain combines TRBV12-3 or TRBV12-4 with TRBJ2-2; D unresolved. This CDR3 has 16 amino acids. V shed 6 bases and J shed 1 base, with 15 bases lying between them.

Ten or more counts support this clonotype. The chain combines TRBV7-6 with TRBJ2-2; 8 bases agree with TRBD2. Looked up from germline, CDR1 is SGHVS and CDR2 is FNYEAQ. CDR3 length: 14 residues. V gave up 5 bases and J gave up 5 bases; unmatched junction bases: 4. CDR3 DNA: TGTGCCAGCAGCCCAGGCGGGAGGACCGGGGAGCTGTTTTTT. It yields the protein CASSPGGRTGELFF. Looking up the rest from reference TRBV7-6 and TRBJ2-2 gives the full variable domain: GAGVSQSPRYKVTKRGQDVALRCDPISGHVSLYWYRQALGQGPEFLTYFNYEAQQDKSGLPNDRFSAERPEGSISTLTIQRTEQRDSAMYRCASSPGGRTGELFFGEGSRLTVL.

The V gene is TRBV2, the J gene TRBJ2-3; 11 positions agree with TRBD2. Germline lookup yields CDR1 SNHLY and CDR2 FYNNEI. V dropped 7 bases and J dropped 4; count of bases not matched to a gene: 7. The CDR3 consists of 15 residues. In DNA form, the CDR3 reads TGTGCCAGCAAAGGTAGCGGGAGGGTGGCAGATACGCAGTATTTT. It encodes CASKGSGRVADTQYF.

This clonotype was observed a handful of times. The chain employs TRBV27 and TRBJ1-2; no clear D gene. The CDR3 is made up of 13 amino acids. Germline V gene sequence: CDR1 MNHEY, CDR2 SMNVEV (reference sequence). Trimming took off 3 bases at V and 4 bases at J, with 9 bases between the two ends. The CDR3 bases are TGTGCCAGCAGTTTCGGACCGACCTATGGCTACACCTTC. It is translated as CASSFGPTYGYTF.

V gene TRBV23-1 combines with J gene TRBJ2-5, with D possibly being TRBD1 or TRBD2 (5 bases each). TRBV23-1 is placed among ORFs of uncertain function. The length of the CDR3 is 17 residues. Trimming removed 2 bases from V and 5 bases from J, with 21 bases in between. CDR3 region: CASSQKTGTGTRETQYF. The CDR3 DNA sequence: TGCGCCAGCAGTCAAAAAACCGGGACCGGAACGCGGGAGACCCAGTACTTC.